Below, 26 T cell receptor beta chains from the same sample are listed, as sequenced in a study of blood T cell repertoires in COVID-19. Data came from immunoSEQ multiplex PCR; TCRdb stores just in-frame clones and leaves some out. This table has about 400,000 clones, about 90% appearing once. The sample consisted of PBMCs or T cells enriched from blood (not recorded which). The source is a woman aged 25 to 45 who had recovered from COVID-19.

The chain combines TRBV3-1 (or the pseudogene TRBV3-2) with TRBJ1-5; a possible D gene is TRBD1 (6 bases). Germline V gives CDR1 LGHDT, CDR2 YNNKEL (reference sequence). The ends were cut back, 4 bases at V and 7 bases at J, with 14 bases in the middle. The CDR3 loop spans 14 amino acids. DNA for the CDR3: TGTGCCAGCAGCCTTGCAGGGGCTCGCCAGCCCCAGCATTTT. This encodes CASSLAGARQPQHF.

V usage is TRBV29-1 and J usage is TRBJ1-2; D is unresolved. Looked up from germline, CDR1 is SQVTM and CDR2 is ANQGSEA. This CDR3 contains 16 residues. Trimming took 4 bases from V and 3 from J, leaving 21 bases between them. The CDR3 DNA follows: TGCAGCGTTGGGAGTGGGGTATTCACGGAGGACTATGGCTACACCTTC. Amino acids: CSVGSGVFTEDYGYTF.

The chain combines TRBV5-6 with TRBJ2-3; TRBD2 agrees at 10 bases. This CDR3 has 19 amino acids. From germline, CDR1 is SGHDT and CDR2 YYEEEE. Trimming at V came to 0 bases and at J to 2 bases, leaving 12 bases not matched to a gene. CDR3 sequence: CASSLADISGRAHTDTQYF. CDR3 DNA: TGTGCCAGCAGCTTGGCCGACATAAGCGGGAGGGCCCACACAGATACGCAGTATTTT.

The chain recombines TRBV29-1 with TRBJ2-3; the D gene is possibly TRBD2 (5 bases). This CDR3 is 13 amino acids long. The germline V gene encodes CDR1 SQVTM and CDR2 ANQGSEA. Trimming pared 4 bases from V and 4 bases from J, leaving 12 bases between. Here the CDR3 reads CSVGETRADTQYF. CDR3 DNA sequence: TGCAGCGTTGGAGAAACTAGAGCAGATACGCAGTATTTT.

The J gene is TRBJ2-5, the V gene TRBV5-4; D is ambiguous. Germline V gene sequence: CDR1 SGHNT, CDR2 YYREEE (reference sequence). Between the trimmed V and J ends, which lost 1 base and 7 bases, there was a span of 8 bases. The CDR3 runs 12 residues. CDR3 sequence: CASSLWSGTQYF. CDR3 sequence (DNA): TGTGCCAGCAGCTTGTGGTCGGGGACCCAGTACTTC. The whole variable domain, filled in from reference TRBV5-4 and TRBJ2-5, reads ETGVTQSPTHLIKTRGQQVTLRCSSQSGHNTVSWYQQALGQGPQFIFQYYREEENGRGNFPPRFSGLQFPNYSSELNVNALELDDSALYLCASSLWSGTQYFGPGTRLLVL.

This clone was found once. The chain joins TRBV7-9 to TRBJ2-7, with D unclear. The CDR3 has 14 amino acids. Germline values: CDR1 SEHNR, CDR2 FQNEAQ (reference sequence). Deletions cut 2 bases from V and 5 bases from J, with 13 bases between. CDR3 amino acids: CASSLSLYGDEQYF. DNA of the CDR3: TGTGCCAGCAGCTTATCTCTATACGGAGACGAGCAGTACTTC.

This chain uses TRBV7-2 with TRBJ2-7, with 10 nucleotides matching TRBD2. The CDR3 runs 15 residues. Looked up from germline, CDR1 is SGHTA and CDR2 is FQGNSA. Losses at the gene ends were 0 bases for V and 6 bases for J; bases not matched to a gene: 5. The CDR3 DNA follows: TGTGCCAGCAGCTTAGCGGCTCTAGCGGGAGCCGAGCAGTACTTC. It translates to CASSLAALAGAEQYF.

The gene calls are TRBV28 and TRBJ2-7; 14 positions match TRBD2. The trim removed 6 bases at V and 7 bases at J, leaving 11 bases unmatched. This CDR3 contains 16 residues. Germline loops: CDR1 MDHEN, CDR2 SYDVKM. Here the CDR3 reads CASSKGLAGASEEQYF. CDR3 DNA: TGTGCCAGCAGCAAGGGACTAGCGGGAGCCTCTGAAGAGCAGTACTTC. Drawing the rest from reference TRBV28 and TRBJ2-7, the complete variable domain is DVKVTQSSRYLVKRTGEKVFLECVQDMDHENMFWYRQDPGLGLRLIYFSYDVKMKEKGDIPEGYSVSREKKERFSLILESASTNQTSMYLCASSKGLAGASEEQYFGPGTRLTVT.

This clone came up a few times. At one end, the junction sequence differs from germline, possibly due to a read error. The chain carries TRBV9 and TRBJ2-3, with D possibly being TRBD1 (8 bases). This CDR3 has 16 amino acids. CDR1 and CDR2 (germline): SGDLS, YYNGEE. The CDR3 region is CASSVSPQGGTGTQYF. The CDR3 DNA follows: TGTGCCAGCAGCGTATCACCGCAGGGGGGGACAGGTACGCAGTATTTT.

J is TRBJ2-7 and V is TRBV6-5; TRBD1 aligns across 8 bases. The germline gives CDR1 MNHEY, CDR2 SVGAGI. With 6 bases clipped from V and 4 bases from J, the junction kept 11 bases outside the gene matches. The length of the CDR3 is 15 residues. The CDR3 loop is CASSLQGGQAYEQYF. The CDR3, as DNA: TGTGCCAGCAGCCTCCAAGGGGGACAGGCTTACGAGCAGTACTTC.

This chain connects TRBV4-2 to TRBJ1-1, with D maybe TRBD1 (5 bases). The V and J ends lost 0 bases and 1 base respectively, with 6 bases between them. The CDR3 runs 14 residues. Germline assignment: CDR1 LGHNA and CDR2 YNFKEQ. CDR3 loop: CASSQDDRNTEAFF. DNA of the CDR3: TGTGCCAGCAGCCAAGATGACAGGAACACTGAAGCTTTCTTT.

V and J are TRBV11-2 and TRBJ1-5; D unclear. The CDR3 consists of 13 residues. V lost 1 base to trimming and J lost 7 bases, with 8 bases between them. Germline loops: CDR1 SGHAT, CDR2 FQNNGV. The CDR3 region has the DNA TGTGCCAGCAGCTTAGTGGAGGGCCAGCCCCAGCATTTT. It yields the protein CASSLVEGQPQHF.

As concerns this clone: This sample includes further DNA sequences coding for the same CDR3. The chain has TRBV20-1 and TRBJ2-3, with D perhaps matching TRBD2 (5 bases). The CDR3 runs to 11 residues. CDR1 DFQATT and CDR2 SNEGSKA come from the germline V gene (reference sequence). Trimming took 6 bases from V and 5 from J, leaving 9 bases between them. This CDR3 is CSARAGDTQYF. CDR3 in DNA: TGCAGTGCCCGGGCGGGAGATACGCAGTATTTT.

This chain joins TRBV7-9 and TRBJ1-5; TRBD1 aligns across 11 bases. The V segment lost 1 base and the J segment 3 bases; nucleotides outside the gene matches: 5. The germline V gene has CDR1 SEHNR and CDR2 FQNEAQ (reference sequence). This CDR3 comprises 17 residues. The CDR3 bases are TGTGCCAGCAGCTTAGTAGGGACAGGGGGATCCAATCAGCCCCAGCATTTT. This sequence encodes CASSLVGTGGSNQPQHF.

The chain couples TRBV11-3 to TRBJ2-7; tentatively, D is TRBD2 (5 bases). Germline CDR1 and CDR2: SGHNT and YENEEA. V was pared by 0 bases and J by 7 bases, with 10 bases between. This CDR3 contains 13 residues. This chain's CDR3 is CASSLERGREQYF. In DNA form, the CDR3 reads TGTGCCAGCAGCTTAGAACGGGGTAGGGAGCAGTACTTC.

This chain connects TRBV5-6 to TRBJ1-1; 11 bases align to TRBD1. This CDR3 has 13 residues. Trimming took 4 bases from V and 11 from J; bases not matched to a gene: 7. Germline lookup yields CDR1 SGHDT and CDR2 YYEEEE. The CDR3 sequence: CASSRGTGGGAFF. The CDR3 nucleotides read TGTGCCAGCAGCCGTGGGACAGGGGGAGGGGCTTTCTTT.

V is TRBV5-1 and J is TRBJ2-1; 11 nucleotides align to TRBD2. The V and J ends lost 3 bases and 5 bases, in that order; junction bases with no gene match: 7. From germline, CDR1 is SGHRS and CDR2 YFSETQ. The CDR3 totals 16 residues. The CDR3 loop is CASSWVALAGDNEQFF. DNA for the CDR3: TGCGCCAGCAGCTGGGTTGCACTAGCGGGGGACAATGAGCAGTTCTTC.

The V gene is TRBV2, the J gene TRBJ2-2, with D possibly being TRBD1 (6 bases). The germline V gene encodes CDR1 SNHLY and CDR2 FYNNEI. This CDR3 has 14 amino acids. With 4 bases removed from V and 3 bases from J, the gap between germline ends came to 9 bases. The CDR3 reads CASSAYRDTGELFF. CDR3 DNA sequence: TGTGCCAGCAGTGCTTACAGGGACACCGGGGAGCTGTTTTTT. The full variable domain, rest sourced from reference TRBV2 and TRBJ2-2, is EPEVTQTPSHQVTQMGQEVILRCVPISNHLYFYWYRQILGQKVEFLVSFYNNEISEKSEIFDDQFSVERPDGSNFTLKIRSTKLEDSAMYFCASSAYRDTGELFFGEGSRLTVL.

The chain links TRBV10-3 to TRBJ2-1; 7 nucleotides match TRBD2. The V segment lost 7 bases and the J segment 5 bases; nucleotides outside the gene matches: 8. The CDR3 covers 14 residues. Per germline, CDR1 ENHRY and CDR2 SYGVKD. DNA of the CDR3: TGTGCCATCACTCAAGAGCGGGAAGACAATGAGCAGTTCTTC. This sequence encodes CAITQEREDNEQFF.

The gene calls are TRBV6-5 and TRBJ2-7, with 7 bases matching TRBD1. This CDR3 spans 15 amino acids. J gave up 0 bases and V 6 bases, and 8 bases lay outside the gene matches. The V gene's germline CDR1 is MNHEY and CDR2 SVGAGI. The CDR3 coding sequence is TGTGCCAGCAGGAAACAGGGGCTTAGCTCCTACGAGCAGTACTTC. Amino acids: CASRKQGLSSYEQYF.

V usage is TRBV19 and J usage is TRBJ1-1; TRBD1 matches 7 bases. CDR1 LNHDA and CDR2 SQIVND come from the germline V gene (reference sequence). V trimming: 4 bases; J trimming: 1 base; junction bases outside the gene matches: 3. The CDR3 totals 14 residues. The CDR3 DNA reads TGTGCCAGTAGTAGGCGGACAGGGAACACTGAAGCTTTCTTT. Protein sequence: CASSRRTGNTEAFF. The full variable domain, its missing parts supplied by reference TRBV19 and TRBJ1-1, is DGGITQSPKYLFRKEGQNVTLSCEQNLNHDAMYWYRQDPGQGLRLIYYSQIVNDFQKGDIAEGYSVSREKKESFPLTVTSAQKNPTAFYLCASSRRTGNTEAFFGQGTRLTVV.

The chain uses TRBV27 and TRBJ2-7; no clear D. V was cut by 5 bases and J by 7 bases, with 21 bases left in between. The germline V gene has CDR1 MNHEY and CDR2 SMNVEV (reference sequence). This CDR3 region has 15 residues. The CDR3 is CASSPQRYTTNEQYF. The CDR3 DNA reads TGTGCCAGCAGTCCTCAGCGTTATACTACGAATGAGCAGTACTTC.

The chain recombines TRBV27 with TRBJ2-1; TRBD2 aligns across 7 bases. The germline gives CDR1 MNHEY, CDR2 SMNVEV (reference sequence). V lost 7 bases to trimming and J lost 3 bases; unmatched junction nucleotides: 6. There are 14 residues in the CDR3. The CDR3 spells CASIAGGVYNEQFF. In DNA, the CDR3 is TGTGCCAGCATAGCGGGCGGGGTCTACAATGAGCAGTTCTTC.

The chain recombines TRBV4-1 with TRBJ2-2; D possibly corresponds to TRBD1 (6 bases). The CDR3 length is 14 residues. The germline V gene encodes CDR1 MGHRA and CDR2 YSYEKL. V dropped 3 bases and J dropped 4 bases, with 9 bases sitting between them. DNA of the CDR3: TGCGCCAGCAGCCAGAGAGGGGGCACCGGGGAGCTGTTTTTT. Translation gives CASSQRGGTGELFF.

The genes are TRBV9 and TRBJ2-1; D may be TRBD2 (5 bases). Germline CDR1 reads SGDLS; CDR2 reads YYNGEE. V was trimmed by 3 bases and J by 0 bases, leaving 7 bases between them. The CDR3 has 14 amino acids. For the CDR3, the DNA is TGTGCCAGCAGCGGGGCGGGCTCCTACAATGAGCAGTTCTTC. As protein: CASSGAGSYNEQFF. The variable domain in full, with the rest retrieved from reference TRBV9 and TRBJ2-1, is DSGVTQTPKHLITATGQRVTLRCSPRSGDLSVYWYQQSLDQGLQFLIQYYNGEERAKGNILERFSAQQFPDLHSELNLSSLELGDSALYFCASSGAGSYNEQFFGPGTRLTVL.

The chain employs TRBV6-5 and TRBJ1-6; possible D gene TRBD1, 6 bases. V was clipped by 7 bases and J by 6 bases, with 13 bases between them. CDR3 length: 14 amino acids. In germline, CDR1 is MNHEY, CDR2 SVGAGI. Here the CDR3 reads CASTGGQVNSPLHF. In DNA, the CDR3 is TGTGCCAGCACGGGGGGGCAAGTTAATTCACCCCTCCACTTT.